This T cell receptor (beta chain) was sequenced for a study of CD8 T cells in ankylosing spondylitis (dated by TCRdb to about 2017). About the study as a whole: To find TCR variants linked to disease, the study profiled T cell receptor beta repertoires in ankylosing spondylitis patients and healthy donors. The full study cohort was made up of approximately 24 ankylosing spondylitis patients and 108 healthy donors. Peripheral blood was sampled, and synovial fluid was also collected from ankylosing spondylitis patients. Broader findings and caveats from the paper: The disease-linked clones were reported to be significantly enriched in matched synovial fluid samples from ankylosing spondylitis patients. Blood from ankylosing spondylitis patients appeared to be characterized by a TCR beta motif made up of about 8 highly homologous amino acid variants. In peripheral blood, the disease-linked clones were found at relatively low frequencies and had a CD8+ phenotype. Some TCR beta motif variants had previously been reported in synovial fluid and blood of reactive arthritis patients, which suggested common disease-initiation mechanisms.

From the cysteine up to the phenylalanine, the CDR3 has a length of 14 residues. The retained sequence is limited to the CDR3, 42 bases, with the frame set at the first base. V and J lose 4 bases and 3 bases, and a span of 14 bases separates them. CDR1 and CDR2 are drawn from the germline V gene: SGHRS, YFSETQ. Sequencing used an Illumina HiSeq 2500. TCR beta libraries were prepared by quantitative 5'-RACE with molecular barcodes. The study's own analysis went as follows. A new computational method, built on a probabilistic model of VDJ rearrangement, was used to identify disease-linked TCR variants. TCRdb reworked the public reads: Q25 trimming with fastp, MiXCR clone assembly, productive beta chains retained. Each record represents a unique CDR3 protein, reported with the most common genes and DNA among its rows. Here the V and J calls rest on TCRdb's processing, not on the authors' analysis. The table for this sample lists about 69,000 distinct CDR3 sequences; roughly 5% of them were counted only once. Together, the top ten hold 2.2% of the sample.

A note on this clonotype: Which antigen it targets is not known. No per-base quality is available; no much larger clone lies one base away.

The receptor comes from a male donor with ankylosing spondylitis or in good health (not recorded which). Sample: blood, either unsorted or a sorted T cell fraction (not recorded which). The V and J genes are TRBV5-1 and TRBJ2-7, and perhaps TRBD1 as D gene, on 8 matching bases. The CDR3 protein is CASSTQGGYYEQYF. The DNA sequence reads TGCGCCAGCAGCACACAGGGGGGGTACTACGAGCAGTACTTC.